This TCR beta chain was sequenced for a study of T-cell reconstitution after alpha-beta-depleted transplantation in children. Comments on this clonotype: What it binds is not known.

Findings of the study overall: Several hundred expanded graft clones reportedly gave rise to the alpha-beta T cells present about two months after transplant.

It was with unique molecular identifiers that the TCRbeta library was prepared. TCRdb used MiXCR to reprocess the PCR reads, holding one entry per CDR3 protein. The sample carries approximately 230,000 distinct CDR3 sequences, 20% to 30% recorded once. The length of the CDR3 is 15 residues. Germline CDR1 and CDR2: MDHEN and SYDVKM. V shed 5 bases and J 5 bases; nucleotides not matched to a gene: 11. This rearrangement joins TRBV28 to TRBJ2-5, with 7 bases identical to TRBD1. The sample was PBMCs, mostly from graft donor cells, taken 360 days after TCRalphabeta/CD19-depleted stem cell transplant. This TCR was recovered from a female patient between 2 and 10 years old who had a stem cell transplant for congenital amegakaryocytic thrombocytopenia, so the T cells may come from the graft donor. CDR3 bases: TGTGCCAGCAGTCCCCTACAGGGGTCGTTTGAGACCCAGTACTTC. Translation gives CASSPLQGSFETQYF.